Shown below are 9 T cell receptor beta chains from a single sample sequenced in a study of human T cells and chemical hapten exposure. Time point described: patch test 2, 6 weeks after DPC sensitization. The sample's treatment: therapeutic diphenylcyclopropenone sensitization with weekly scalp DPC. TCRdb reanalysed the RACE reads using MiXCR and keeps one entry per CDR3 protein. The profile shows 110,000 to 150,000 distinct CDR3 sequences, approximately 12% of them singletons. Specimen: whole blood, collected in connection with sensitization to the hapten diphenylcyclopropenone (DPC). All receptors derive from a woman aged 45-65 years with alopecia areata. Some clones in this sample may be carry-over from other donors' samples.

This clonotype was seen a handful of times. The chain recombines TRBV6-1 with TRBJ1-2; no clear D gene. The V and J ends lost 2 bases and 0 bases respectively, with 4 bases between them. CDR3 length equals 13 residues. The germline V gene encodes CDR1 MNHNS and CDR2 SASEGT. The CDR3 loop reads CASSETANYGYTF. Here the CDR3 DNA reads TGTGCCAGCAGTGAAACAGCTAACTATGGCTACACCTTC.

Many counts were recorded for this clonotype. J is TRBJ1-1 and V is TRBV7-2; 8 positions agree with TRBD1. The CDR3 totals 18 residues. CDR1 and CDR2 (germline): SGHTA, FQGNSA. V was pared by 1 base and J by 1 base, with 11 bases of the junction left unmatched. DNA for the CDR3: TGTGCCAGCAGCTTAGGTGGGGGACAGGTTGCCCCGAACACTGAAGCTTTCTTT. It yields the protein CASSLGGGQVAPNTEAFF. Based on the CDR3 plus reference TRBV7-2 and TRBJ1-1, the full variable domain is GAGVSQSPSNKVTEKGKDVELRCDPISGHTALYWYRQSLGQGLEFLIYFQGNSAPDKSGLPSDRFSAERTGGSVSTLTIQRTQQEDSAVYLCASSLGGGQVAPNTEAFFGQGTRLTVV.

V and J are TRBV18 and TRBJ2-7, with 12 bases that match TRBD1. The CDR3 has 15 amino acids. Germline-derived CDR1 and CDR2 are KGHSH and LQKENI. Germline trimming cut 3 bases from V and 6 bases from J; bases unmatched to any gene: 6. The CDR3 loop reads CASSPWDRGLSEQYF. In DNA, the CDR3 is TGTGCCAGCTCACCTTGGGACAGGGGGCTTTCCGAGCAGTACTTC.

The chain recombines TRBV19 with TRBJ2-1; 7 nucleotides agree with TRBD2. The CDR3 covers 12 residues. Looked up from germline, CDR1 is LNHDA and CDR2 is SQIVND (reference sequence). J was trimmed by 9 bases and V by 5 bases; bases with no gene match: 4. CDR3 amino acids: CASSPGLGEQFF. CDR3 sequence (DNA): TGTGCCAGTAGTCCCGGACTAGGTGAGCAGTTCTTC.

The chain combines TRBV7-9 with TRBJ2-2; the match to TRBD1 covers 9 bases. The V gene's germline CDR1 is SEHNR and CDR2 FQNEAQ (reference sequence). V was pared by 3 bases and J by 5 bases, with 7 bases of the junction left unmatched. This CDR3 region has 16 residues. The CDR3, as DNA: TGTGCCAGCAGCTTGTTGGGACAGGGTCGAACCGGGGAGCTGTTTTTT. Translation gives CASSLLGQGRTGELFF.

Worth noting for this clonotype: Possible read error: a much larger clone is one base away. The conserved final phenylalanine or tryptophan is absent from the CDR3, which likely points to a read error. V is TRBV11-2 and J is TRBJ1-1; 8 positions agree with TRBD1. Germline loops: CDR1 SGHAT, CDR2 FQNNGV. The CDR3 is made up of 16 amino acids. V lost 3 bases to trimming and J lost 4 bases; unmatched junction nucleotides: 10. In nucleotides, the CDR3 is TGTGCCAGCAGCTTTGGGCAGGGGGCTATTGGCACTGAAGCTTTCTTA. Translating it yields CASSFGQGAIGTEAFL.

V and J are TRBV25-1 and TRBJ2-1; D is ambiguous. Germline V gives CDR1 MGHDK, CDR2 SYGVNS. CDR3 length: 15 residues. With 0 bases removed from V and 8 bases from J, the gap between germline ends came to 14 bases. The CDR3 sequence is CASSEYGPATDEQFF. The CDR3 DNA is TGTGCCAGCAGTGAATATGGGCCGGCCACCGATGAGCAGTTCTTC.

The V gene is TRBV5-4, the J gene TRBJ2-7; D not resolved. Germline-derived CDR1 and CDR2 are SGHNT and YYREEE (reference sequence). Trimming left V 4 bases short and J 7 bases short, with 24 bases between. The CDR3 totals 16 residues. CDR3 DNA: TGTGCCAGCAGCCCGGCCCCCCAGAGAGAAGGCCTGGAGCAGTACTTC. It specifies CASSPAPQREGLEQYF.

There are a few counts of this clonotype. The genes are TRBV12-3 or TRBV12-4 and TRBJ2-1, with D possibly being TRBD1 (5 bases). The CDR3 length is 16 residues. V lost 2 bases to trimming and J lost 8 bases, with 19 bases between them. This CDR3 is CASSLSVQGLGDEQFF. The CDR3 coding sequence is TGTGCCAGCAGTTTATCGGTCCAGGGCCTAGGGGATGAGCAGTTCTTC.